The 6 T cell receptor beta chains reported below all come from one sample, sequenced in a study of blood T cell repertoires in COVID-19. Generated by immunoSEQ multiplex PCR, the TCRdb table keeps only in-frame clones and is missing some. The table includes approximately 180,000 clones, over 75% detected once. Sequencing was done on a sample of peripheral blood. These receptor sequences come from a man between 45 and 60 years old with acute or convalescent COVID-19.

The chain combines TRBV2 with TRBJ1-6; D perhaps matches TRBD1 (6 bases). Germline CDR1 and CDR2: SNHLY and FYNNEI. The CDR3 runs 13 residues. The V gene lost 10 bases and the J gene lost 11 bases, with 18 bases spanning the gap. The CDR3 sequence: CAILTGRMAPLHF. The CDR3 bases are TGTGCCATCCTGACAGGCCGAATGGCACCCCTCCACTTT.

The J gene is TRBJ1-2, the V gene TRBV27; 9 bases map to TRBD1. The CDR3 is 16 amino acids. Trimming at V came to 4 bases and at J to 8 bases, leaving 14 bases not matched to a gene. The germline V gene has CDR1 MNHEY and CDR2 SMNVEV (reference sequence). The CDR3 loop reads CASSSSPGQGWGGYTF. The CDR3 coding sequence is TGTGCCAGCAGTTCGTCCCCGGGACAGGGATGGGGCGGCTACACCTTC.

In this sample, this clone turned up once. The chain couples TRBV20-1 to TRBJ2-3; D gene uncertain. Trimming removed 5 bases from V and 1 base from J, with 4 bases in between. CDR1 and CDR2 from the germline V gene are DFQATT and SNEGSKA (reference sequence). There are 11 residues in the CDR3. CDR3 in amino acids: CSAAGTDTQYF. CDR3 nucleotides: TGCAGTGCTGCAGGCACAGATACGCAGTATTTT.

The genes are TRBV7-3 and TRBJ2-1; 9 positions agree with TRBD1. V lost 6 bases to trimming and J lost 7 bases; unmatched junction nucleotides: 7. CDR3 length equals 14 residues. Germline CDR1 and CDR2: SGHTA and FQGTGA. This CDR3 is CASRLGTGRNEQFF. CDR3 bases: TGTGCCAGCAGGCTCGGGACAGGGAGGAATGAGCAGTTCTTC.

This clone qualifies as medium-sized. The gene calls are TRBV21-1 and TRBJ2-7; the table's D call TRBD1 went unverified against the DNA. TRBV21-1 is classified as a pseudogene. This CDR3 region has 14 residues. Written as DNA, the CDR3 is TGTGCCAGCAGCAGGGGACACAGCTCCTACGAGCAGTACGTC. It translates to CASSRGHSSYEQYV.

The V and J genes are TRBV19 and TRBJ1-4, with no clear D. The CDR3 consists of 12 residues. Trimming cost V 7 bases and J 8 bases, with 11 bases left between them. Germline V CDR1 and CDR2: LNHDA, SQIVND (reference sequence). CDR3 sequence (DNA): TGTGCCAGTAAAGGGAGTCGCGAAAAACTGTTTTTT. It is translated as CASKGSREKLFF.